The next 18 T cell receptor beta chains were all read from a single sample in a study of identical twins. TCRdb re-called the 5' RACE reads through MiXCR, storing one row per CDR3 protein. The data show 550,000 to 700,000 distinct CDR3 sequences, less than 25% seen once. In addition, the sample was reused for a study of T cells expressing NK-cell markers.

What was sequenced was PBMCs. The receptor source for this set is a woman under 30 in good health.

This clonotype was recorded a few times. J is TRBJ2-1 and V is TRBV28; no reliable D call. The germline CDR1 and CDR2 sequences are MDHEN and SYDVKM. CDR3 length: 13 residues. V was cut by 3 bases and J by 6 bases, with 9 bases left in between. CDR3 sequence reads: CASSLYSPNEQFF. The CDR3 DNA is TGTGCCAGCAGTTTGTACAGCCCCAATGAGCAGTTCTTC. Variable domain in full (rest from reference TRBV28 and TRBJ2-1): DVKVTQSSRYLVKRTGEKVFLECVQDMDHENMFWYRQDPGLGLRLIYFSYDVKMKEKGDIPEGYSVSREKKERFSLILESASTNQTSMYLCASSLYSPNEQFFGPGTRLTVL.

V and J are TRBV7-2 and TRBJ1-2; D remains ambiguous. This CDR3 contains 13 residues. Looked up from germline, CDR1 is SGHTA and CDR2 is FQGNSA. The germline V and J ends were trimmed by 0 bases and 8 bases, with 10 bases remaining between them. In DNA form, the CDR3 reads TGTGCCAGCAGCTTAGCTTCGACGCGGGGCTACACCTTC. Amino acids: CASSLASTRGYTF.

This clonotype appeared many times. This chain joins TRBV12-3 or TRBV12-4 and TRBJ1-2; a possible D gene is TRBD1 (5 bases). The V and J ends lost 5 bases and 5 bases respectively, with 18 bases between them. The CDR3 is 15 residues long. CDR3 sequence (DNA): TGTGCCAGCAGTATAACGGACAACATAGGGTATGGCTACACCTTC. Translated: CASSITDNIGYGYTF.

The CDR3 bases are TGTGCCATCAGAGCGGGGGGGCTTGAAAATGAGCAGTTCTTC. Translated: CAIRAGGLENEQFF. The V call is TRBV10-3, the J call TRBJ2-1; 10 positions agree with TRBD2. This CDR3 has 14 amino acids. Trimming removed 6 bases from V and 7 bases from J; junction bases left unmatched: 6. Germline values: CDR1 ENHRY, CDR2 SYGVKD.

The genes are TRBV20-1 and TRBJ1-5, with D perhaps matching TRBD1 (5 bases). The CDR3 extends over 14 amino acids. The ends were cut back, 1 base at V and 5 bases at J, with 12 bases in the middle. CDR1 and CDR2 from the germline V gene are DFQATT and SNEGSKA (reference sequence). The CDR3 sequence is CSARVGRADQPQHF. In DNA form, the CDR3 reads TGCAGTGCTAGAGTCGGCAGGGCCGATCAGCCCCAGCATTTT.

The chain couples TRBV7-6 to TRBJ2-5; no definite D call. Germline CDR1 is SGHVS and CDR2 is FNYEAQ. V was pared by 2 bases and J by 5 bases, with 12 bases between. The CDR3 loop spans 14 amino acids. CDR3 residues: CASSLRASRETQYF. In DNA, the CDR3 is TGTGCCAGCAGCTTACGCGCCTCCAGGGAGACCCAGTACTTC.

This clonotype was seen only a few times. The chain employs TRBV12-3 or TRBV12-4 and TRBJ2-7, with D possibly TRBD2 on 5 matching bases. The CDR3 has 12 residues. V dropped 3 bases and J dropped 11 bases, with 14 bases sitting between them. The CDR3 DNA follows: TGTGCCAGCAGTTTCGAAGCTACCGGGAAGTACTTC. The encoded protein is CASSFEATGKYF.

The V gene is TRBV15, the J gene TRBJ2-1, with 10 bases lining up with TRBD2. Losses at the gene ends were 3 bases for V and 6 bases for J; bases not matched to a gene: 5. Germline CDR1 is LNHNV and CDR2 is YYDKDF (reference sequence). There are 15 residues in the CDR3. The CDR3 sequence: CATSRESSGSNEQFF. The CDR3 bases are TGTGCCACCAGCAGGGAGTCTAGCGGGAGCAATGAGCAGTTCTTC.

This chain connects TRBV7-2 to TRBJ2-1; TRBD2 matches 9 bases. The V gene end was trimmed by 5 bases and the J gene end by 9 bases; junction bases not matched to a gene: 5. This CDR3 spans 13 amino acids. The germline CDR1 and CDR2 sequences are SGHTA and FQGNSA. The CDR3 region is CASSRTSAVEQFF. DNA of the CDR3: TGTGCCAGCAGCCGGACTAGCGCCGTTGAGCAGTTCTTC.

The chain recombines TRBV6-2 or TRBV6-3 with TRBJ2-1, with TRBD2 matching over 7 bases. CDR3 length equals 16 residues. J gave up 8 bases and V 7 bases, and 17 bases lay outside the gene matches. Germline V gene data show CDR1 as MNHEY and CDR2 as SVGEGT. This chain's CDR3 is CASTRLASSNRDEQFF. The CDR3 DNA reads TGTGCCAGCACCAGACTAGCATCCTCGAATCGGGATGAGCAGTTCTTC.

This sequence joins TRBV19 and TRBJ2-1; 9 nucleotides line up with TRBD2. CDR1 and CDR2 (germline): LNHDA, SQIVND (reference sequence). The CDR3 is 14 residues long. V shed 6 bases and J 9 bases; nucleotides not matched to a gene: 9. In nucleotides, the CDR3 is TGTGCCAGTAGCGAAAGCGGGGGGCAGGGTGAGCAGTTCTTC. It yields the protein CASSESGGQGEQFF.

The sample holds many counts of this clonotype. V gene TRBV20-1 combines with J gene TRBJ2-1; D might be TRBD1 or TRBD2, each matching 5 bases. V was cut by 6 bases and J by 8 bases, with 17 bases left in between. CDR3 size: 13 residues. The germline gives CDR1 DFQATT, CDR2 SNEGSKA (reference sequence). CDR3 region: CSAKQGARDEQFF. The CDR3 nucleotides read TGCAGTGCCAAGCAAGGGGCGAGGGATGAGCAGTTCTTC.

This clonotype was seen ten or more times. V is TRBV20-1 and J is TRBJ2-7, with D possibly being TRBD2 (5 bases). Germline assignment: CDR1 DFQATT and CDR2 SNEGSKA (reference sequence). The ends were cut back, 5 bases at V and 1 base at J, with 21 bases in the middle. There are 16 residues in the CDR3. CDR3 protein: CSARLKGLGSSYEQYF. CDR3 bases: TGCAGTGCTCGACTAAAAGGTTTGGGCAGTTCCTACGAGCAGTACTTC.

The table lists this clonotype with a few counts. The chain carries TRBV11-2 and TRBJ1-6, with D perhaps matching TRBD1 (5 bases). Germline V gene sequence: CDR1 SGHAT, CDR2 FQNNGV. The CDR3 runs 16 residues. V shed 5 bases and J shed 0 bases, with 11 bases lying between them. CDR3 sequence reads: CASSETGGSYNSPLHF. CDR3 bases: TGTGCCAGCAGCGAAACAGGCGGCTCCTATAATTCACCCCTCCACTTT.

V gene TRBV7-9 combines with J gene TRBJ2-7; 8 nucleotides align to TRBD1. The CDR3 has 15 residues. V shed 0 bases, J shed 1 base, and the junction held 2 bases outside the gene matches. Germline V gene sequence: CDR1 SEHNR, CDR2 FQNEAQ (reference sequence). CDR3 residues: CASSLAGQVSYEQYF. The CDR3 DNA is TGTGCCAGCAGCTTAGCGGGACAGGTTTCCTACGAGCAGTACTTC.

V usage is TRBV15 and J usage is TRBJ2-2; D gene ambiguous. Per the germline V gene, CDR1 is LNHNV and CDR2 is YYDKDF (reference sequence). The CDR3 totals 19 residues. V lost 0 bases to trimming and J lost 1 base, with 18 bases between them. The CDR3 nucleotides are TGTGCCACCAGCAGAGATTTTCGTGCCGCGGACCTGAACACCGGGGAGCTGTTTTTT. Encoded protein: CATSRDFRAADLNTGELFF.

The CDR3 coding sequence is TGTGCCAGCAGCCCGGTGGCGTGGTACGAGCAGTACTTC. Its translation: CASSPVAWYEQYF. This chain connects TRBV7-6 to TRBJ2-7; no firm D call. V was shortened by 5 bases and J by 4 bases, with 12 bases between the two germline ends. The CDR3 sequence is 13 residues long. The germline V gene encodes CDR1 SGHVS and CDR2 FNYEAQ.

This clonotype showed up many times. The rearrangement uses TRBV5-1 and TRBJ2-2; TRBD2 aligns across 7 bases. Losses at the gene ends were 4 bases for V and 3 bases for J; bases not matched to a gene: 9. Per the germline V gene, CDR1 is SGHRS and CDR2 is YFSETQ. This CDR3 has 16 amino acids. The CDR3: CASSEADAGDTGELFF. CDR3 DNA sequence: TGCGCCAGCAGCGAAGCGGACGCGGGAGACACCGGGGAGCTGTTTTTT.